Sequencing of this TCR beta chain was carried out in a study of monozygotic twins with inflammatory bowel disease. Points on this clonotype: Antigen unknown.

The CDR3 has 13 residues. In germline, CDR1 is SGHRS, CDR2 YFSETQ. Study-wide results and limits: IBD patients, compared with healthy twins, shared fewer clonotypes with others (especially with disease activity).

TCRdb reprocessed the 5' RACE reads and keeps a single row for each CDR3 protein, giving no DNA. The sample's table shows around 450,000 distinct CDR3 sequences. This receptor was identified in a human donor with ulcerative colitis or Crohn's disease, or a healthy co-twin of an affected twin (not recorded which). The rearrangement links TRBV5-1 to TRBJ1-1. Source material: blood. CDR3 in amino acids: CASSLDSGSEAFF.